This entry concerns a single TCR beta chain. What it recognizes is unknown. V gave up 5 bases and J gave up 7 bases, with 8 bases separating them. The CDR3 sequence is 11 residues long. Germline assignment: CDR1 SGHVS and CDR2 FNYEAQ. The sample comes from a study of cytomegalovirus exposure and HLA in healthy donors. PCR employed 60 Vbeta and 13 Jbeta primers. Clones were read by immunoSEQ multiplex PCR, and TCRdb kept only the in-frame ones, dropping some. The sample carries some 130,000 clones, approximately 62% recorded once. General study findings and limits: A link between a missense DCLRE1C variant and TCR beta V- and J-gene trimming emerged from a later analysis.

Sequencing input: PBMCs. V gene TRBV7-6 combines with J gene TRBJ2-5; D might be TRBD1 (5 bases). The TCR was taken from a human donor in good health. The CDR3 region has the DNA TGTGCCAGCAGCCCCCAGGGGACCCAGTACTTC. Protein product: CASSPQGTQYF.